This T cell receptor beta chain was sequenced for a study of identifying expanded T cells in peripheral blood. Clones were read by immunoSEQ multiplex PCR, and TCRdb kept only the in-frame ones, dropping some. The table records approximately 130,000 clones, about 80% of them present only once. This clonotype originated in a person aged 18 to 75 in good health. Material for sequencing was blood.

As DNA, the CDR3 is TGCGCCAGCAGCTTGGTTGTCGGGGAGGGTTCGGAAGCTTTCTTT. Its protein is CASSLVVGEGSEAFF. The chain uses TRBV5-1 and TRBJ1-1; D unclear. V was pared by 0 bases and J by 8 bases, with 17 bases between. CDR3 size: 15 residues. Germline loops: CDR1 SGHRS, CDR2 YFSETQ.